These 27 T cell receptor beta chains originate from one sample sequenced in a study of CD4 T cells in relation to SARS-CoV-2 and coronaviruses. Their target antigens are unknown. Assay: immunoSEQ multiplex PCR; the TCRdb copy retains only in-frame clones and omits some. The profile shows some 20,000 clones, almost 80% of them singletons. The unexposed donors gave CD4+ T cells in about 2010-2019, prior to COVID-19. Isolation of CD4+ T cells took place after around eleven days in culture. Sequencing input: CD4+ T cells from PBMCs, cultured in vitro. The source is a human donor in good health.

The CDR3 DNA reads as TGTGCCAGCAGTCAAAGGACCCAGGGGAGCTCCTATAATTCACCCCTCCACTTT. Amino acids: CASSQRTQGSSYNSPLHF. The chain has TRBV27 and TRBJ1-6; D may be TRBD1 (6 bases). CDR3 size: 18 residues. Germline V gene data show CDR1 as MNHEY and CDR2 as SMNVEV (reference sequence). The germline V and J ends were trimmed by 5 bases and 0 bases, with 17 bases remaining between them.

V gene TRBV6-2 or TRBV6-3 combines with J gene TRBJ2-7; 13 bases align to TRBD2. The CDR3 is made up of 16 amino acids. Looked up from germline, CDR1 is MNHEY and CDR2 is SVGEGT. The V and J ends lost 2 bases and 1 base, in that order; junction bases with no gene match: 2. This CDR3 reads CASSYPTSGRSYEQYF. CDR3 coding DNA: TGTGCCAGCAGTTACCCGACTAGCGGGAGGTCCTACGAGCAGTACTTC.

The V and J genes are TRBV21-1 and TRBJ1-5. TRBV21-1 is given as a pseudogene. This CDR3 has 14 amino acids. The CDR3 nucleotides read TGTGCCAGCAGCAAACGTCAACCGAATCAGCCCCAGCATTTT. Encoded protein: CASSKRQPNQPQHF.

This chain connects TRBV5-1 to TRBJ1-1; TRBD1 matches 8 bases. Germline trimming cut 4 bases from V and 1 base from J; bases unmatched to any gene: 9. CDR1 is SGHRS, CDR2 YFSETQ, per germline. The CDR3 runs to 16 residues. CDR3 in DNA: TGCGCCAGCAGCCCAGGACAGGGTCGCTCGAACACTGAAGCTTTCTTT. Protein product: CASSPGQGRSNTEAFF. The entire variable domain, with the rest obtained from reference TRBV5-1 and TRBJ1-1, is as follows: KAGVTQTPRYLIKTRGQQVTLSCSPISGHRSVSWYQQTPGQGLQFLFEYFSETQRNKGNFPGRFSGRQFSNSRSEMNVSTLELGDSALYLCASSPGQGRSNTEAFFGQGTRLTVV.

The CDR3 DNA reads as TGTGCCACCAGTGTCCCTGCGGGAGGGGTTAACACCGGGGAGCTGTTTTTT. Amino acids: CATSVPAGGVNTGELFF. The chain has TRBV24-1 and TRBJ2-2; 9 nucleotides align to TRBD2. The J segment lost 2 bases and the V segment lost 5 bases, leaving 8 bases of the junction unmatched. The germline V gene has CDR1 KGHDR and CDR2 SFDVKD. There are 17 residues in the CDR3.

The V gene is TRBV7-2, the J gene TRBJ2-7, with D perhaps assigned TRBD1 or TRBD2 (5 bases each). V lost 1 base and J 6 bases, leaving 10 bases between the germline ends. The germline CDR1 and CDR2 sequences are SGHTA and FQGNSA. The CDR3 runs 13 residues. The CDR3 region is CASSLVGVGEQYF. The CDR3 nucleotides are TGTGCCAGCAGCTTAGTGGGGGTAGGCGAGCAGTACTTC.

The chain carries TRBV19 and TRBJ2-7; TRBD1 might be the D (5 bases). V was cut by 5 bases and J by 3 bases, with 14 bases left in between. The CDR3 is 14 residues long. The germline CDR1 and CDR2 sequences are LNHDA and SQIVND (reference sequence). DNA of the CDR3: TGTGCCAGTAGTTTAACAGGAGTATACTACGAGCAGTACTTC. Translating it yields CASSLTGVYYEQYF.

The V call is TRBV19, the J call TRBJ1-5; the D gene is possibly TRBD1 (6 bases). This CDR3 has 17 amino acids. Germline CDR1 is LNHDA and CDR2 is SQIVND (reference sequence). Trimming took off 3 bases at V and 0 bases at J, with 15 bases between the two ends. CDR3 region: CASSMIGQTYSNQPQHF. CDR3 nucleotides: TGTGCCAGTAGTATGATCGGACAGACCTATAGCAATCAGCCCCAGCATTTT.

The rearrangement uses TRBV7-7 and TRBJ2-1, with 14 positions matching TRBD2. V dropped 5 bases and J dropped 8; count of bases not matched to a gene: 5. Germline V gives CDR1 SSHAT, CDR2 FNYEAQ (reference sequence). CDR3 length equals 15 residues. Here the CDR3 DNA reads TGTGCCAGCAGCGAGGGACTAGCGGGAGCGGATGAGCAGTTCTTC. It yields the protein CASSEGLAGADEQFF.

This clone was counted a few times. The chain uses TRBV19 and TRBJ2-7, with 7 bases identical to TRBD2. CDR1 and CDR2 from the germline V gene are LNHDA and SQIVND (reference sequence). V shed 5 bases, J shed 2 bases, and the junction held 6 bases outside the gene matches. CDR3 length: 14 residues. In DNA, the CDR3 is TGTGCCAGTAGTCCCGGGAGGACTACCTACGAGCAGTACTTC. Translation gives CASSPGRTTYEQYF.

This clone was counted once. This sequence joins TRBV15 and TRBJ1-4; TRBD1 aligns across 7 bases. This CDR3 spans 18 amino acids. From germline, CDR1 is LNHNV and CDR2 YYDKDF (reference sequence). After removal of 0 bases from V and 1 base from J, the junction contained 8 bases not matched to a gene. The CDR3: CATSRDPTGRITNEKLFF. The CDR3 bases are TGTGCCACCAGCAGAGATCCGACAGGGAGAATAACTAATGAAAAACTGTTTTTT. Full variable domain (rest looked up from reference TRBV15 and TRBJ1-4): DAMVIQNPRYQVTQFGKPVTLSCSQTLNHNVMYWYQQKSSQAPKLLFHYYDKDFNNEADTPDNFQSRRPNTSFCFLDIRSPGLGDTAMYLCATSRDPTGRITNEKLFFGSGTQLSVL.

J is TRBJ2-2 and V is TRBV24-1; TRBD2 aligns across 9 bases. The germline V gene has CDR1 KGHDR and CDR2 SFDVKD. The CDR3 is 15 amino acids. J was trimmed by 4 bases and V by 8 bases; bases with no gene match: 7. The CDR3 coding sequence is TGTGCCACCAATGCGGGAGGGCGGGGCACCGGGGAGCTGTTTTTT. Its translation: CATNAGGRGTGELFF.

This chain connects TRBV20-1 to TRBJ1-1; TRBD1 agrees at 7 bases. The V gene end was trimmed by 6 bases and the J gene end by 5 bases; junction bases not matched to a gene: 3. The germline gives CDR1 DFQATT, CDR2 SNEGSKA (reference sequence). The CDR3 has 11 residues. This chain's CDR3 is CSAEQGTEAFF. In DNA form, the CDR3 reads TGCAGTGCCGAACAGGGGACTGAAGCTTTCTTT.

A few counts support this clone. The V and J genes are TRBV30 and TRBJ2-6; D call uncertain. Trimming removed 3 bases at V and 0 bases at J, with 6 bases between. Germline loops: CDR1 GTSNPN, CDR2 SVGIG (reference sequence). CDR3 length: 14 amino acids. In DNA, the CDR3 is TGTGCCTGGAGGGCGTCCTCTGGGGCCAACGTCCTGACTTTC. It specifies CAWRASSGANVLTF. The whole variable domain, filled in from reference TRBV30 and TRBJ2-6, reads SQTIHQWPATLVQPVGSPLSLECTVEGTSNPNLYWYRQAAGRGLQLLFYSVGIGQISSEVPQNLSASRPQDRQFILSSKKLLLSDSGFYLCAWRASSGANVLTFGAGSRLTVL.

This clone was observed once. V usage is TRBV4-1 and J usage is TRBJ2-7; 11 nucleotides align to TRBD1. CDR3 length equals 20 residues. J was trimmed by 7 bases and V by 0 bases; bases with no gene match: 20. Germline assignment: CDR1 MGHRA and CDR2 YSYEKL. Written as DNA, the CDR3 is TGCGCCAGCAGCCAAGATCTCTTCTGGGTAAGGACAGGGGGCCTAAGGGAGCAGTACTTC. Translating it yields CASSQDLFWVRTGGLREQYF.

CDR3 in amino acids: CASSLENTEAFF. In nucleotides, the CDR3 is TGTGCCAGCAGCTTAGAGAACACTGAAGCTTTCTTT. The chain has TRBV7-3 and TRBJ1-1, with no clear D. Trimming stripped 2 bases from V and 1 base from J, with 2 bases between. Germline CDR1 SGHTA, CDR2 FQGTGA. The CDR3 runs 12 residues.

This clone was detected only once. The rearrangement uses TRBV30 and TRBJ2-3, with 9 positions matching TRBD1. With V trimmed by 4 bases and J by 6 bases, 11 bases remained unmatched. Germline V gives CDR1 GTSNPN, CDR2 SVGIG (reference sequence). CDR3 length: 15 amino acids. CDR3 protein: CAWNPGQGISDTQYF. The DNA of the CDR3 is TGTGCCTGGAACCCGGGACAGGGAATCTCGGATACGCAGTATTTT.

The chain joins TRBV6-5 to TRBJ2-3, with TRBD2 as a possible D gene (6 bases). Trimming left V 5 bases short and J 0 bases short, with 12 bases between. CDR1 is MNHEY and CDR2 is SVGAGI in the germline V gene. This CDR3 region has 15 residues. CDR3 loop: CASSRRGASTDTQYF. CDR3 coding DNA: TGTGCCAGCAGTCGGCGGGGTGCGAGCACAGATACGCAGTATTTT.

This clone has a single count. This chain uses TRBV24-1 with TRBJ1-5, with D hard to call. Deletions cut 5 bases from V and 7 bases from J, with 17 bases between. There are 15 residues in the CDR3. Germline loops: CDR1 KGHDR, CDR2 SFDVKD. In DNA, the CDR3 is TGTGCCACCAGTGCGGGCCCGATAAGCGGACAGCCCCAGCATTTT. Translation gives CATSAGPISGQPQHF.

The chain combines TRBV11-3 with TRBJ2-7; 8 bases line up with TRBD1. Per the germline V gene, CDR1 is SGHNT and CDR2 is YENEEA. J lost 7 bases, V lost 5 bases, and 7 bases had no gene match. This CDR3 is built from 13 residues. CDR3 residues: CASSPRGPGEQYF. CDR3 DNA: TGTGCCAGCAGCCCCAGGGGGCCGGGGGAGCAGTACTTC.

For the CDR3, the DNA is TGTGCCAGCAGTGAAGCGGGGTACTACGAGCAGTACTTC. Translating gives CASSEAGYYEQYF. The V call is TRBV2, the J call TRBJ2-7; D is unresolved. The germline V gene encodes CDR1 SNHLY and CDR2 FYNNEI. The CDR3 is 13 amino acids. V gave up 0 bases and J gave up 3 bases, with 6 bases separating them.

V is TRBV19 and J is TRBJ1-2; TRBD1 agrees at 9 bases. Trimming cost V 5 bases and J 0 bases; bases outside gene matches: 4. Looked up from germline, CDR1 is LNHDA and CDR2 is SQIVND (reference sequence). The CDR3 totals 15 residues. CDR3 sequence (DNA): TGTGCCAGTAGTTTCGGACAGGGGACTAACTATGGCTACACCTTC. It encodes CASSFGQGTNYGYTF.

The chain recombines TRBV12-5 with TRBJ2-7, with no clear D. There are 13 residues in the CDR3. Trimming pared 5 bases from V and 0 bases from J, leaving 8 bases between. Per germline, CDR1 LGHNT and CDR2 FRNRAP. In DNA form, the CDR3 reads TGTGCTAGTGGTGCAGACAACTCCTACGAGCAGTACTTC. The encoded protein is CASGADNSYEQYF.

This clone came up once. This chain joins TRBV20-1 and TRBJ2-5; no reliable D call. V was cut by 3 bases and J by 2 bases, with 13 bases left in between. This CDR3 has 14 residues. The germline V gene has CDR1 DFQATT and CDR2 SNEGSKA (reference sequence). The CDR3 sequence is CSASDPWDQETQYF. In DNA, the CDR3 is TGCAGTGCTAGTGATCCTTGGGATCAAGAGACCCAGTACTTC.

This chain links TRBV29-1 with TRBJ2-5, with a possible D match to TRBD1 (5 bases). Germline V gene sequence: CDR1 SQVTM, CDR2 ANQGSEA. The CDR3 contains 14 residues. With 5 bases removed from V and 2 bases from J, the gap between germline ends came to 15 bases. CDR3: CSVYGRVTQETQYF. The CDR3 nucleotides are TGCAGCGTTTATGGCAGGGTGACTCAAGAGACCCAGTACTTC.

This sequence joins TRBV9 and TRBJ2-5, with 11 bases identical to TRBD2. The trim removed 1 base at V and 5 bases at J, leaving 10 bases unmatched. Germline V gene sequence: CDR1 SGDLS, CDR2 YYNGEE. The CDR3 covers 17 residues. The CDR3 region is CASSVSPSLAGEETQYF. CDR3 DNA: TGTGCCAGCAGCGTATCCCCCTCACTAGCGGGAGAGGAGACCCAGTACTTC.

This clone has just a few counts. The V and J genes are TRBV9 and TRBJ1-5; 12 bases agree with TRBD1. V was clipped by 0 bases and J by 5 bases; unmatched bases: 3. The CDR3 spans 16 residues. Per germline, CDR1 SGDLS and CDR2 YYNGEE. This CDR3 reads CASSVGGQGADQPQHF. The CDR3 coding sequence is TGTGCCAGCAGCGTAGGGGGACAGGGGGCTGATCAGCCCCAGCATTTT.